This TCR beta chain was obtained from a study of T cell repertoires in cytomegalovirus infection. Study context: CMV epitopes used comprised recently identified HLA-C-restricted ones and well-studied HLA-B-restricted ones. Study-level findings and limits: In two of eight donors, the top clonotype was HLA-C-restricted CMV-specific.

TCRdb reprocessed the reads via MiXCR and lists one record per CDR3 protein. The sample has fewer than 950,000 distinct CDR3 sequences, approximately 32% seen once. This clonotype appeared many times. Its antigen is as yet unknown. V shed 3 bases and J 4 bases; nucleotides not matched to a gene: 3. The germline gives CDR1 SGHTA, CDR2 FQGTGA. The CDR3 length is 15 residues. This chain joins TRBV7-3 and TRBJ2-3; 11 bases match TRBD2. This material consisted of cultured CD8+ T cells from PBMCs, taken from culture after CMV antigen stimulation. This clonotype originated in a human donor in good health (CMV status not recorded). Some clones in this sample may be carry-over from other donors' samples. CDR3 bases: TGTGCCAGCAGCTTCACTAGCGGGGGTTCAGATACGCAGTATTTT. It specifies CASSFTSGGSDTQYF.